This TCR beta chain was documented in a study of blood T cell repertoires in COVID-19. Study overall: Acute-phase and convalescent COVID-19 samples originated in the United States, Italy and Spain. Sources were T cells, B-cell-depleted T cells, or PBMCs; the material itself was cDNA or gDNA.

Per the original methods: Reference gene primers were amplified, and this amplification served to estimate nucleated cell counts. Method: immunoSEQ multiplex PCR; TCRdb's copy keeps in-frame clones and lacks some. The V and J calls and the clone size are those of that table, but D and trimming were determined from the DNA. The sample holds 110,000 or so clones, just under 90% seen once. The length of the CDR3 is 16 residues. Germline lookup yields CDR1 LNHDA and CDR2 SQIVND (reference sequence). Germline trimming cut 5 bases from V and 7 bases from J; bases unmatched to any gene: 8. The chain employs TRBV19 and TRBJ2-1, with TRBD2 matching 13 bases. The TCR was taken from a woman between 45 and 60 years old with acute or convalescent COVID-19. The sequencing sample was made of peripheral blood. The CDR3 spells CASSPRTSGSSNEQFF. The CDR3 DNA is TGTGCCAGTAGTCCGCGGACTAGCGGGAGTAGTAATGAGCAGTTCTTC.